This T cell receptor (beta chain) was recovered during a study of resident and recirculating memory T cells in vitiligo (dated by TCRdb to the late 2010s). General notes on the study: For TCR beta sequencing, each of a few stable vitiligo patients provided PBMCs along with epidermis taken by shave biopsy from two lesional and two nonlesional sites. The human TCR beta sequencing was designed to test whether specific clones found in lesional vitiligo skin differed from the clones found in nonlesional skin and in blood. Right before genomic DNA was extracted using the Qiagen DNeasy Blood & Tissue Kit, the samples were homogenized with no cell sorting step.

The sample holds one count of this clone. Its antigen is unknown. Per-nucleotide qualities are absent, and no much larger clonotype sits a single base away. A patient's vitiligo counted as stable when the lesions had not changed at all during the previous 6 months. Stable patients also had to lack confetti depigmentation, a clinical sign of active vitiligo. Patients who had been treated within the previous three months were excluded. Ficoll density gradient centrifugation was used to isolate PBMCs from heparinized blood, after which the PBMCs were flash-frozen. The paper as a whole reports these results and caveats: By overlap and correlation analysis, no significant repertoire overlap was shown between biopsies, even within a single patient, except for each lesion compared with itself. Mechanistic studies in the future are needed to assess how much the detected T cell clones and the human Trm pools versus Tcm pools each contribute. No single dominant TCR clone was found, and clonality differed from one vitiligo lesion to another. Because TCR sequences were not shared across biopsy sites or across patients, the findings suggest that different lesions are infiltrated by different T cell clones, a pattern described as private specificity.

The CDR3 measures 14 amino acids from cysteine to phenylalanine. Only the CDR3 region is kept as DNA, spanning 42 bases read in frame from base 1. A distance of 16 bases separates the germline ends of V and J, which lose 6 bases and 4 bases respectively. CDR1 and CDR2 were assigned from the germline V gene as ENHRY and SYGVKD. TCR beta chains were amplified from genomic DNA using the immunoSEQ hsTCRB kit. Sequencing of TCR beta libraries was performed on an Illumina MiSeq instrument by the immunoSEQ service. The source study handled its data this way. The immunoSEQ Analyzer was used to analyze the repertoire data. TCRdb limited this immuneACCESS table to in-frame rearrangements with V and J called. A share of clones is missing; checked studies link under half to unresolved V genes, and the rest is unexplained. Clone size and V and J calls were adopted from that table, with D and trimming inferred from the DNA. This sample is represented by more than 70,000 clones; about 91% of them were singletons. The top ten hold roughly 5.1% of the sample.

This receptor was obtained from a male donor with vitiligo. The chain links TRBV10-3 with TRBJ2-7; the D gene is possibly TRBD1, with 6 bases matching. The sample comprised blood. In nucleotides, the sequence is TGTGCCATCAGGCCCCAGGGGCTGGTATACGAGCAGTACTTC. This encodes CAIRPQGLVYEQYF.